This T cell receptor (beta chain) was recovered during a study of blood T cells in healthy people across ages. The study's findings and limits: One million T cells yielded diversity estimates that were considered underestimates.

Germline loops: CDR1 KGHDR, CDR2 SFDVKD. V was clipped by 3 bases and J by 5 bases; unmatched bases: 3. This CDR3 is built from 16 residues. The authors ran a second PCR of roughly 6 to 12 cycles using a sample-barcoded 5' primer and a J-beta primer mix. TCRdb reprocessed the 5' RACE reads with MiXCR, giving one entry per CDR3 protein. The table has about 600,000 distinct CDR3 sequences, roughly 43% seen once. This clonotype was counted only a few times. What it binds is not known. The V call is TRBV24-1, the J call TRBJ2-3, with 14 bases aligning to TRBD2. This clonotype was obtained from a man older than 75 in good health. Material: blood. The CDR3 nucleotides are TGTGCCACCAGTGATGGGGGACTAGCGGGAGAAGATACGCAGTATTTT. Encoded protein: CATSDGGLAGEDTQYF.